This T cell receptor beta chain is from a study of blood T cell repertoires in COVID-19. Original methodology: Using reference gene primer amplification, nucleated cell counts were estimated. Profiling relied on immunoSEQ multiplex PCR, and the TCRdb table lists in-frame clones only, not all of them. V and J calls and clone size are copied from that table; D and trimming were computed from the DNA. The table shows about 300,000 clones, with nearly 90% occurring only once. The CDR3 extends over 16 amino acids. The germline V gene encodes CDR1 GTSNPN and CDR2 SVGIG (reference sequence). V shed 0 bases and J 3 bases; nucleotides not matched to a gene: 2.

This rearrangement joins TRBV30 to TRBJ2-1; 13 nucleotides agree with TRBD2. The origin of this receptor is a woman under 40 with COVID-19, enrolled during active disease. The sequenced sample was peripheral blood. Here the CDR3 DNA reads TGTGCCTGGAGTGTACTAGCGGGGGGGCTCTACAATGAGCAGTTCTTC. It encodes CAWSVLAGGLYNEQFF.